The 26 T cell receptor beta chains given below trace back to one sample, sequenced in a study of T-cell reconstitution after alpha-beta-depleted transplantation in children. Unique molecular identifiers were incorporated into the prepared TCRbeta library. TCRdb re-analysed the PCR reads in MiXCR, keeping a single row per CDR3 protein. Of approximately 490,000 distinct CDR3 sequences in the sample, approximately 12% were seen once. The material sequenced was PBMCs from the stem cell graft donor, taken from the stem cell graft. The receptors originated from a human donor who donated a stem cell graft to a child with combined immunodeficiency.

This clonotype has a handful of counts. V and J are TRBV7-8 and TRBJ1-5, with no clear D. CDR1 is SGHVS and CDR2 is FQNEAQ in the germline V gene. Trimming took 5 bases from V and 5 from J, leaving 19 bases between them. The CDR3 is 16 amino acids. The CDR3, as DNA: TGTGCCAGCAGCCCAAGTGGCGTTACGTTGGATCAGCCCCAGCATTTT. Translated, it gives CASSPSGVTLDQPQHF.

This clonotype appeared many times. V usage is TRBV12-3 or TRBV12-4 and J usage is TRBJ2-1; TRBD2 is a possible D gene (6 bases). The V end was cut by 0 bases, the J end by 13 bases, with 13 bases between. The CDR3 spans 13 residues. In DNA, the CDR3 is TGTGCCAGCAGTTTAGCGAGGGAGGCGGAACAGTTCTTC. Protein: CASSLAREAEQFF.

The chain has TRBV6-1 and TRBJ1-6; maybe TRBD1 (5 bases). The V end was cut by 4 bases, the J end by 10 bases, with 14 bases between. The CDR3 consists of 14 residues. Germline assignment: CDR1 MNHNS and CDR2 SASEGT. This CDR3 is CASSGRTGESPLHF. As DNA, the CDR3 is TGTGCCAGCAGTGGTAGGACGGGGGAGTCACCCCTCCACTTT.

This clonotype was observed a handful of times. Written as DNA, the CDR3 is TGTGCCAGCAGAGCCACACTACTGTGGGGAGCTTTCTTT. Protein product: CASRATLLWGAFF. V gene TRBV2 combines with J gene TRBJ1-1; no clear D. This CDR3 has 13 residues. The V gene lost 6 bases and the J gene lost 10 bases, with 18 bases spanning the gap. Germline V CDR1 and CDR2: SNHLY, FYNNEI.

The CDR3 bases are TGCGCCAGCAGCCAAGATCGAGCGGGGATGGGGAACACTGAAGCTTTCTTT. It specifies CASSQDRAGMGNTEAFF. The genes are TRBV4-3 and TRBJ1-1; D unresolved. Looked up from germline, CDR1 is LGHNA and CDR2 is YSLEER. The CDR3 has 17 residues. The V and J ends lost 0 bases and 1 base respectively, with 15 bases between them.

The V call is TRBV27, the J call TRBJ2-3, with D uncertain. Germline V gene lookup returns CDR1 MNHEY and CDR2 SMNVEV (reference sequence). This CDR3 is 14 amino acids long. V lost 3 bases and J lost 0, with 7 bases in between. The CDR3 here is CASSFHPSTDTQYF. Written as DNA, the CDR3 is TGTGCCAGCAGTTTCCACCCAAGCACAGATACGCAGTATTTT.

This clonotype turned up a few times. The J gene is TRBJ1-2, the V gene TRBV4-3; 11 bases match TRBD1. The CDR3 has 17 residues. The germline gives CDR1 LGHNA, CDR2 YSLEER. V lost 3 bases to trimming and J lost 0 bases; unmatched junction nucleotides: 6. The CDR3 protein is CASSQEGQGGTNYGYTF. The CDR3, as DNA: TGCGCCAGCAGCCAGGAGGGACAGGGGGGAACTAACTATGGCTACACCTTC.

This clonotype has just a few counts. The V call is TRBV10-3, the J call TRBJ2-1, with D perhaps matching TRBD2 (5 bases). V lost 1 base to trimming and J lost 0 bases, with 22 bases between them. Germline CDR1 ENHRY, CDR2 SYGVKD. The CDR3 length is 20 residues. CDR3 nucleotide sequence: TGTGCCATCAGTGAGTGGGTAAACTTGGACTCCGAGAGCTCCTACAATGAGCAGTTCTTC. Encoded protein: CAISEWVNLDSESSYNEQFF.

The gene calls are TRBV7-3 and TRBJ2-1; D is possibly TRBD1 (5 bases). Germline-derived CDR1 and CDR2 are SGHTA and FQGTGA. There are 19 residues in the CDR3. Trimming took 2 bases from V and 3 from J, leaving 23 bases between them. CDR3 DNA sequence: TGTGCCAGCAGCTTACTTGGGCAGGGAAGTTTAATTGGCTACAATGAGCAGTTCTTC. It is translated as CASSLLGQGSLIGYNEQFF.

The rearrangement links TRBV5-1 to TRBJ2-7; the match to TRBD1 covers 8 bases. The CDR3 consists of 14 residues. The germline V gene has CDR1 SGHRS and CDR2 YFSETQ. V shed 0 bases and J 2 bases; nucleotides not matched to a gene: 1. The CDR3 reads CASSLEGQAYEQYF. The CDR3 nucleotides are TGCGCCAGCAGCTTGGAGGGACAGGCCTACGAGCAGTACTTC.

The chain carries TRBV20-1 and TRBJ1-2, with D unclear. This CDR3 region has 10 residues. The V end lost 6 bases, the J end lost 1 base, and 3 bases lay between the germline ends. In germline, CDR1 is DFQATT, CDR2 SNEGSKA (reference sequence). The DNA of the CDR3 is TGCAGTGCCAGTAACTATGGCTACACCTTC. It translates to CSASNYGYTF.

This clonotype was picked up a small number of times. CDR3 in DNA: TGCGCCAGCAGCCAATTTTTGGGGGCCTACAATGAGCAGTTCTTC. This gives the protein CASSQFLGAYNEQFF. The V and J genes are TRBV4-3 and TRBJ2-1; D may match TRBD1 or TRBD2 (5 bases each). Germline V lookup: CDR1 LGHNA, CDR2 YSLEER. The CDR3 length is 15 residues. V was trimmed by 2 bases and J by 2 bases, leaving 10 bases between them.

The chain carries TRBV12-3 or TRBV12-4 and TRBJ2-3; D might be TRBD1 (6 bases). The CDR3 runs to 15 residues. V lost 6 bases to trimming and J lost 0 bases, with 13 bases between them. In nucleotides, the CDR3 is TGTGCCAGCAGCCCTGTGACAGGAAGCACAGATACGCAGTATTTT. It is translated as CASSPVTGSTDTQYF.

This clonotype showed up just a few times. This chain links TRBV5-1 with TRBJ2-2, with 7 positions matching TRBD1. Trimming removed 7 bases from V and 0 bases from J; junction bases left unmatched: 6. The germline V gene encodes CDR1 SGHRS and CDR2 YFSETQ. The CDR3 sequence is 15 residues long. The CDR3 nucleotides read TGCGCCAGCCGCCAACAGGGGACGAACACCGGGGAGCTGTTTTTT. This sequence encodes CASRQQGTNTGELFF.

V and J are TRBV25-1 and TRBJ2-3; TRBD1 matches 9 bases. Per the germline V gene, CDR1 is MGHDK and CDR2 is SYGVNS. There are 16 residues in the CDR3. Trimming cost V 1 base and J 5 bases; bases outside gene matches: 7. The CDR3 loop reads CASSEWSDRGGDTQYF. CDR3 bases: TGTGCCAGCAGTGAATGGTCCGACAGGGGGGGAGATACGCAGTATTTT.

This clonotype occurred once. The V and J genes are TRBV12-3 or TRBV12-4 and TRBJ2-7; D is possibly TRBD1 or TRBD2 (6 bases each). V lost 3 bases, J lost 4 bases, and 13 bases lay in between. The CDR3 runs to 14 residues. CDR3 coding DNA: TGTGCCAGCAGTTTCGGGGGCAAGTGGTACGAGCAGTACTTC. It specifies CASSFGGKWYEQYF.

This clonotype was picked up many times. The V and J genes are TRBV30 and TRBJ2-2, with D perhaps matching TRBD2 (6 bases). Germline loops: CDR1 GTSNPN, CDR2 SVGIG (reference sequence). V lost 7 bases and J 5 bases, leaving 20 bases between the germline ends. The CDR3 length is 15 residues. The CDR3 loop is CASRSPGLLTGELFF. CDR3 DNA sequence: TGTGCCTCGCGCAGTCCGGGACTTCTAACCGGGGAGCTGTTTTTT.

A few counts support this clonotype. This chain joins TRBV11-2 and TRBJ2-7, with 12 positions matching TRBD2. This CDR3 has 16 amino acids. Germline V lookup: CDR1 SGHAT, CDR2 FQNNGV. The ends lost 1 base at V and 3 bases at J; junction bases unmatched: 4. The DNA for the CDR3 is TGTGCCAGCAGCTTAGGACTAGCGGGAGTACTCTACGAGCAGTACTTC. This encodes CASSLGLAGVLYEQYF.

The V gene is TRBV20-1, the J gene TRBJ2-3; 9 bases fit TRBD2. Germline V gene sequence: CDR1 DFQATT, CDR2 SNEGSKA (reference sequence). The CDR3 spans 14 residues. The CDR3 spells CSLAGSSSTDTQYF. The DNA for the CDR3 is TGCAGCCTAGCGGGGAGTTCTAGCACAGATACGCAGTATTTT.

The V gene is TRBV28, the J gene TRBJ1-2; 8 bases align to TRBD1. CDR3 length equals 15 residues. The germline CDR1 and CDR2 sequences are MDHEN and SYDVKM. After removal of 3 bases from V and 5 bases from J, the junction contained 8 bases not matched to a gene. This CDR3 reads CASSFRDRQIYGYTF. The DNA for the CDR3 is TGTGCCAGCAGTTTCCGGGACAGGCAAATTTATGGCTACACCTTC.

There are a few counts of this clonotype. V gene TRBV7-2 combines with J gene TRBJ1-1; no clear D gene. The CDR3 loop spans 12 amino acids. V was trimmed by 5 bases and J by 3 bases, leaving 7 bases between them. From germline, CDR1 is SGHTA and CDR2 FQGNSA. CDR3 nucleotide sequence: TGTGCCAGCAGCAGTGGACACACTGAAGCTTTCTTT. This codes for CASSSGHTEAFF.

This clonotype was detected a few times. The chain recombines TRBV7-9 with TRBJ2-1; 8 bases are shared with TRBD2. This CDR3 has 16 residues. The J segment lost 3 bases and the V segment lost 5 bases, leaving 9 bases of the junction unmatched. CDR1 and CDR2 from the germline V gene are SEHNR and FQNEAQ (reference sequence). The CDR3 region is CASSLSGLVVYNEQFF. CDR3 sequence (DNA): TGTGCCAGCAGCCTTTCGGGACTAGTGGTCTACAATGAGCAGTTCTTC.

In this sample, this clonotype turned up many times. The V and J genes are TRBV6-2 or TRBV6-3 and TRBJ2-4, with D perhaps matching TRBD1 (7 bases). Trimming removed 8 bases at V and 3 bases at J, with 14 bases between. The CDR3 contains 14 residues. Germline V gene lookup returns CDR1 MNHEY and CDR2 SVGEGT. Here the CDR3 reads CASEAGGSKNIQYF. CDR3 DNA: TGTGCCAGCGAAGCAGGGGGGAGCAAAAACATTCAGTACTTC.

This chain links TRBV9 with TRBJ2-5; TRBD2 might be the D (6 bases). V lost 3 bases to trimming and J lost 5 bases, with 17 bases between them. This CDR3 contains 15 residues. Germline loops: CDR1 SGDLS, CDR2 YYNGEE. The CDR3 sequence is CASSAPRAGSETQYF. The CDR3 nucleotides read TGTGCCAGCAGCGCCCCGCGAGCGGGCTCGGAGACCCAGTACTTC.

In this sample, this clonotype turned up a few times. The chain employs TRBV6-2 or TRBV6-3 and TRBJ2-2, with 12 bases identical to TRBD2. The V and J ends lost 6 bases and 0 bases, in that order; junction bases with no gene match: 2. The CDR3 has 16 residues. The germline gives CDR1 MNHEY, CDR2 SVGEGT. The CDR3 bases are TGTGCCAGCAGCCGACTAGCGGGAGCGAACACCGGGGAGCTGTTTTTT. Translation: CASSRLAGANTGELFF.

This clonotype was counted a few times. The V and J genes are TRBV12-3 or TRBV12-4 and TRBJ2-5; tentative D call: TRBD2 (5 bases). This CDR3 region has 13 residues. V was trimmed by 4 bases and J by 5 bases, leaving 11 bases between them. The CDR3 DNA follows: TGTGCCAGCAGTTACGGGGTTAGCGAGACCCAGTACTTC. Translation: CASSYGVSETQYF.